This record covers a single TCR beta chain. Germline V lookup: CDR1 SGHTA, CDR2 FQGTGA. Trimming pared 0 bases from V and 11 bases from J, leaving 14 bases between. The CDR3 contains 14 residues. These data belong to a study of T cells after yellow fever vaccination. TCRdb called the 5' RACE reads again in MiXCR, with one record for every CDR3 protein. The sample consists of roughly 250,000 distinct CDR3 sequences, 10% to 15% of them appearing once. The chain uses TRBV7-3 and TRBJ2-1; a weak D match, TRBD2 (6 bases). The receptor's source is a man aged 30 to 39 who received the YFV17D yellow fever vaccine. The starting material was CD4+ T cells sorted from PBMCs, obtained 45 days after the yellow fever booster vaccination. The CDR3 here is CASSLTGGAGQQFF. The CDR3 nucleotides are TGTGCCAGCAGCTTAACGGGGGGAGCGGGCCAGCAGTTCTTC.